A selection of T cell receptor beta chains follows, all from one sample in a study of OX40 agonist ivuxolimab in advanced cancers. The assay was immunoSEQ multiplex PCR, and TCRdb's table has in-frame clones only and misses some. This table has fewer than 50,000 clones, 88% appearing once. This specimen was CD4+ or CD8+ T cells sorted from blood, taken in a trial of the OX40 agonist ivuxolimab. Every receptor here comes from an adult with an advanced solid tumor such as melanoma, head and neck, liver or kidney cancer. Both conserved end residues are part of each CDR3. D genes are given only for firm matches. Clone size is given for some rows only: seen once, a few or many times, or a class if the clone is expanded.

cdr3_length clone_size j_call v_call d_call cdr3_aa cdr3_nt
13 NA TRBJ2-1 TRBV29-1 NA CSVEVTGNNEQFF TGCAGCGTTGAGGTAACAGGTAACAATGAGCAGTTCTTC
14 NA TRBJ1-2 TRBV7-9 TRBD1 CASSPGTGAIGYTF TGTGCCAGCAGCCCCGGGACAGGGGCAATTGGCTACACCTTC
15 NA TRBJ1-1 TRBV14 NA CASSQETAGLTEAFF TGTGCCAGCAGCCAAGAGACAGCTGGTTTGACTGAAGCTTTCTTT
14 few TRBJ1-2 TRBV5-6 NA CASSLGEDRYGYTF TGTGCCAGCAGCTTGGGCGAAGATCGGTATGGCTACACCTTC
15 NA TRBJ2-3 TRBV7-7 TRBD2 CASSRTSGGTDTQYF TGTGCCAGCAGCCGGACTAGCGGGGGGACAGATACGCAGTATTTT
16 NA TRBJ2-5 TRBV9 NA CASSVVHRGYQETQYF TGTGCCAGCAGCGTAGTCCACCGGGGCTACCAAGAGACCCAGTACTTC
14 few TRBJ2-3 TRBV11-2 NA CASSSPESTDTQYF TGTGCCAGCAGCTCCCCCGAAAGCACAGATACGCAGTATTTT
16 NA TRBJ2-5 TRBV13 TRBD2 CASSIASGGAKETQYF TGTGCCAGCAGCATTGCTAGCGGGGGGGCCAAAGAGACCCAGTACTTC
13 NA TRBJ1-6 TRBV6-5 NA CASSYRQNSPLHF TGTGCCAGCAGTTACAGGCAAAATTCACCCCTCCACTTT
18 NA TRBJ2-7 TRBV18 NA CASSPTQLTPARVYEQYF TGTGCCAGCTCACCAACGCAACTAACACCCGCGCGGGTCTACGAGCAGTACTTC
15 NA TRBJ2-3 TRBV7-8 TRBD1 CASSLRGRYTDTQYF TGTGCCAGCAGCCTCAGGGGGCGATACACAGATACGCAGTATTTT
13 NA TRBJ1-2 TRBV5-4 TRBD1 CASSSDRAGGYTF TGTGCCAGCAGCTCGGACAGGGCGGGGGGCTACACCTTC
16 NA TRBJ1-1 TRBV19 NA CASSPNDRGHNTEAFF TGTGCCAGTAGTCCGAACGACCGAGGCCATAACACTGAAGCTTTCTTT
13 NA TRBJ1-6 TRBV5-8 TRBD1 CASSTDRGSPLHF TGTGCCAGCAGCACCGACAGGGGTTCACCCCTCCACTTT
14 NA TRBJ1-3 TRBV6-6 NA CASSYAGAGNTIYF TGTGCCAGCAGTTACGCAGGGGCGGGAAACACCATATATTTT
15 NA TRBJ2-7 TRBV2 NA CASTQGPGSSYEQYF TGTGCCAGCACCCAGGGGCCAGGGAGCAGCTACGAGCAGTACTTC
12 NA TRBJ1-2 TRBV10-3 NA CAIRGVIYGYTF TGTGCCATCAGAGGGGTCATCTATGGCTACACCTTC
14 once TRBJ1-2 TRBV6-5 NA CASSYSTDTDGYTF TGTGCCAGCAGTTACTCGACAGACACCGATGGCTACACCTTC
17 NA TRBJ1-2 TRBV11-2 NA CASSLDRGAVANYGYTF TGTGCCAGCAGCTTAGATCGGGGGGCGGTGGCTAACTATGGCTACACCTTC
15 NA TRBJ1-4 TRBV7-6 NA CASSSSWGAGEKLFF TGTGCCAGCAGCTCCTCGTGGGGGGCTGGGGAAAAACTGTTTTTT
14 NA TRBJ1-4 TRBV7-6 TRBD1 CASSSDRGGEKLFF TGTGCCAGCAGCTCTGACAGGGGGGGAGAAAAACTGTTTTTT